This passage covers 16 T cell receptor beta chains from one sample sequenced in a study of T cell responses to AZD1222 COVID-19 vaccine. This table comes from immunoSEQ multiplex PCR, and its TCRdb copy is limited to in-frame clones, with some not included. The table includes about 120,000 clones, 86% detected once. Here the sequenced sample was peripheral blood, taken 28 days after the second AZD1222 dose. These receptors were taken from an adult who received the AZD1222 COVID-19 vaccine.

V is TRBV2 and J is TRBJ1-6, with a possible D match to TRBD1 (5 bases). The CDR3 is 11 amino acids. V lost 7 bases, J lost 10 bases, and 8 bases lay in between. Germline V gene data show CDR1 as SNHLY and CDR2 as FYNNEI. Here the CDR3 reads CASNGGSPLHF. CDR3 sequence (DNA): TGTGCCAGCAATGGGGGATCACCCCTCCACTTT.

DNA of the CDR3: TGTGCCAGCAGCTTCATCCCCCCAACGGGGGCGCCCACTGAAGCTTTCTTT. Encoded protein: CASSFIPPTGAPTEAFF. The genes are TRBV11-2 and TRBJ1-1, with D possibly matching TRBD1 (6 bases). V was trimmed by 3 bases and J by 4 bases, leaving 21 bases between them. The CDR3 is 17 residues long. Germline V CDR1 and CDR2: SGHAT, FQNNGV.

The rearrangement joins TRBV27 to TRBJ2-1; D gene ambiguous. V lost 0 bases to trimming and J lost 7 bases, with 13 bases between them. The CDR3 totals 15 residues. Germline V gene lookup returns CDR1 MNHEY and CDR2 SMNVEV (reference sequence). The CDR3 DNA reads TGTGCCAGCAGTTTATCGAACGGCGAGTGGAATGAGCAGTTCTTC. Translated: CASSLSNGEWNEQFF.

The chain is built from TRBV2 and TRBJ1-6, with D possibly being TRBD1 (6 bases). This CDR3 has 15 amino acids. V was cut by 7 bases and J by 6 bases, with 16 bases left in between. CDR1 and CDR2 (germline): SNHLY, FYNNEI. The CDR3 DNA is TGTGCCAGCAATCTACAGGGCTCGTTTAATTCACCCCTCCACTTT. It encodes CASNLQGSFNSPLHF. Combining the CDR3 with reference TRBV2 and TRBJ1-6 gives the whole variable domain EPEVTQTPSHQVTQMGQEVILRCVPISNHLYFYWYRQILGQKVEFLVSFYNNEISEKSEIFDDQFSVERPDGSNFTLKIRSTKLEDSAMYFCASNLQGSFNSPLHFGNGTRLTVT.

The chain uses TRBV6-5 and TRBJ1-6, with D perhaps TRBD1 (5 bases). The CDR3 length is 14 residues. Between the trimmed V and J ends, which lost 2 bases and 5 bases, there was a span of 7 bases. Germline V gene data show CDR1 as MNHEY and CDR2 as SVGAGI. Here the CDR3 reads CASSYETDNSPLHF. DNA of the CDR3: TGTGCCAGCAGTTACGAGACAGATAATTCACCCCTCCACTTT.

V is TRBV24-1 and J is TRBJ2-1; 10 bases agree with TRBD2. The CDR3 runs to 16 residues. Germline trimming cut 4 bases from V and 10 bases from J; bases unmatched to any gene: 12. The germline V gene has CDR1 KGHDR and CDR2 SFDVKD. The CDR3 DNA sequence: TGTGCCACCAGTGACCGGAGCGGGAGGGCCTCGGGCGAGCAGTTCTTC. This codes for CATSDRSGRASGEQFF.

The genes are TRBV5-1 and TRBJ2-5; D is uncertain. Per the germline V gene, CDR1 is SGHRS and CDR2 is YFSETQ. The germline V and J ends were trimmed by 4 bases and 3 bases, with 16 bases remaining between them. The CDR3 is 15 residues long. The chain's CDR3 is CASSTLRQVEETQYF. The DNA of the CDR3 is TGCGCCAGCAGCACCCTGCGACAAGTGGAAGAGACCCAGTACTTC.

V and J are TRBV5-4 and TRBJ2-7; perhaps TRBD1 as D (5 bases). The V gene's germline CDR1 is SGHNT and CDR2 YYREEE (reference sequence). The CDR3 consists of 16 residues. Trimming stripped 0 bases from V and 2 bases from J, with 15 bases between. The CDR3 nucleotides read TGTGCCAGCAGCTTGGATGAGACAGATTATGCCTACGAGCAGTACTTC. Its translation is CASSLDETDYAYEQYF. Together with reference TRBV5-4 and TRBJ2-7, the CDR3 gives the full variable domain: ETGVTQSPTHLIKTRGQQVTLRCSSQSGHNTVSWYQQALGQGPQFIFQYYREEENGRGNFPPRFSGLQFPNYSSELNVNALELDDSALYLCASSLDETDYAYEQYFGPGTRLTVT.

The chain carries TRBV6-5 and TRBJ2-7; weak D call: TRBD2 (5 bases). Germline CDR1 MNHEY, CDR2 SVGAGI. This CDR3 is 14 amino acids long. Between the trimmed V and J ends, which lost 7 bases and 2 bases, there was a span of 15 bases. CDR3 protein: CASNRASGTYEQYF. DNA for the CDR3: TGTGCCAGCAATAGGGCGTCGGGGACCTACGAGCAGTACTTC.

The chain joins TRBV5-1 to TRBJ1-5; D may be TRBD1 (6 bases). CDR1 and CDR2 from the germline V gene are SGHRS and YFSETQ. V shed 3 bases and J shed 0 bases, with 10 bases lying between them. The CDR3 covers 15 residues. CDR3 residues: CASSWTDSSNQPQHF. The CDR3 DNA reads TGCGCCAGCAGCTGGACGGACAGTAGCAATCAGCCCCAGCATTTT. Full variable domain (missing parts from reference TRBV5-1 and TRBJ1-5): KAGVTQTPRYLIKTRGQQVTLSCSPISGHRSVSWYQQTPGQGLQFLFEYFSETQRNKGNFPGRFSGRQFSNSRSEMNVSTLELGDSALYLCASSWTDSSNQPQHFGDGTRLSIL.

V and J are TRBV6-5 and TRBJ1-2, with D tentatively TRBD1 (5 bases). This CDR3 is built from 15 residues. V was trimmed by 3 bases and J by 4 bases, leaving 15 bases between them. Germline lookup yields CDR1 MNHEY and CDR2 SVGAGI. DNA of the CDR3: TGTGCCAGCAGTTATGATATAACCGGGGGCTATGGCTACACCTTC. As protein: CASSYDITGGYGYTF.

CDR3 amino acids: CASSLAGGQGSGYTF. The DNA of the CDR3 is TGCGCCAGCAGCTTGGCGGGGGGACAGGGGTCTGGCTACACCTTC. This chain uses TRBV5-1 with TRBJ1-2; 10 bases are a match to TRBD1. V lost 0 bases to trimming and J lost 7 bases; unmatched junction nucleotides: 6. There are 15 residues in the CDR3. Germline-derived CDR1 and CDR2 are SGHRS and YFSETQ.

CDR3 loop: CASSLDAGKHSTQYF. DNA for the CDR3: TGTGCCAGCAGCTTAGATGCGGGGAAACATTCGACCCAGTACTTC. This chain joins TRBV7-6 and TRBJ2-5, with D possibly TRBD2 on 6 matching bases. The V end was cut by 1 base, the J end by 7 bases, with 16 bases between. The germline CDR1 and CDR2 sequences are SGHVS and FNYEAQ. The CDR3 spans 15 residues.

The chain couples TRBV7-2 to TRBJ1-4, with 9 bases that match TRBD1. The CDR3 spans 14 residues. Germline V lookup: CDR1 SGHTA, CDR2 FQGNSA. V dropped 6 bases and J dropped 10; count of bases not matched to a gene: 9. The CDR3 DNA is TGTGCCAGCAGACCGGACAGGGGAGGGGGAAAACTGTTTTTT. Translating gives CASRPDRGGGKLFF.

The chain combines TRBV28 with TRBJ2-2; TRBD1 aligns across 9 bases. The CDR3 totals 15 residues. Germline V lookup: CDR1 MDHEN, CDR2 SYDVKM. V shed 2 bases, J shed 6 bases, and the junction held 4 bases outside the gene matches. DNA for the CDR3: TGTGCCAGCAGTTTAGGGGGACAGGGATCCGGGGAGCTGTTTTTT. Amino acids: CASSLGGQGSGELFF.

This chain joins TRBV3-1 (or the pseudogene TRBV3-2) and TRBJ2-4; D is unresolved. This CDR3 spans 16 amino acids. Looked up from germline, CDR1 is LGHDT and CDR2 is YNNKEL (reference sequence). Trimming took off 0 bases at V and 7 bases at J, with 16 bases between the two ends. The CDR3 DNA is TGTGCCAGCAGCCAAGACTTTTTTTCCGCTTTGAACATTCAGTACTTC. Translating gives CASSQDFFSALNIQYF.